This T cell receptor beta chain was profiled in a study of blood T cell repertoires in COVID-19. Study in general: Acute-phase and convalescent COVID-19 samples originated in the United States, Italy and Spain. Sample material is recorded as cDNA or gDNA derived from T cells, B-cell-depleted T cells, or PBMCs.

Deletions cut 2 bases from V and 1 base from J, with 15 bases between. This CDR3 is 17 amino acids long. The germline V gene encodes CDR1 SGHRS and CDR2 YFSETQ. Data came from immunoSEQ multiplex PCR; TCRdb stores just in-frame clones and leaves some out. The sample consists of approximately 260,000 clones, about 90% of them appearing once. Allocation to cohorts depended on clinical history reported by the participants. V and J are TRBV5-1 and TRBJ2-2; D may be TRBD2 (6 bases). Source material: PBMCs or T cells enriched from blood (not recorded which). The source of this sequence is a woman aged 25 to 39 with acute COVID-19. Here the CDR3 reads CASSFSSAPMNTGELFF. The CDR3 nucleotides read TGCGCCAGCAGCTTCTCTAGCGCCCCCATGAACACCGGGGAGCTGTTTTTT.